The subject of this entry is one T cell receptor beta chain. The antigen is not known. Extracted RNA was reverse transcribed into cDNA, the sequencing template. Sequenced by immunoSEQ multiplex PCR; TCRdb stores in-frame clones only, minus some. The sample consists of over 200,000 clones, around three fifths of them appearing once. The sample comes from a study of CD8+ T cells in alopecia areata. Study-wide context: Patients in the treated group were given tofacitinib by mouth, 5 to 10 mg twice a day.

Study-wide findings and caveats: Lesional scalp displayed greater clonality than normal scalp, most notably in alopecia totalis/universalis.

The CDR3 sequence is 14 residues long. CDR1 is SNHLY and CDR2 is FYNNEI in the germline V gene. The junction had 4 bases not matched to a gene; V was cut back by 6 bases and J by 0 bases. Alopecia areata patients had lesional scalp punch biopsies and peripheral blood taken from them. Sequencing was performed on CD4+ T cells sorted from blood, taken at week 0. This clonotype was sampled from a human donor with alopecia areata. This sequence joins TRBV2 and TRBJ1-2, with TRBD1 identical over 7 bases. The CDR3 nucleotides read TGTGCCAGCAGACGACAGGGCACTAACTATGGCTACACCTTC. Translating it yields CASRRQGTNYGYTF.